This TCR beta chain was recorded in a study of cytomegalovirus exposure and HLA in healthy donors. In this sample, this clone turned up a few times. Its antigen is currently unknown. The V gene's germline CDR1 is SGHTS and CDR2 YDEGEE. The J segment lost 3 bases and the V segment lost 0 bases, leaving 3 bases of the junction unmatched. The CDR3 totals 15 residues. Broader study findings: After further analysis at a later stage, 16,951 TCR beta sequences were associated with HLA alleles at 0.05 false discovery rate.

A multiplex PCR was run with 60 Vbeta primers and 13 Jbeta primers. Generated by immunoSEQ multiplex PCR, the TCRdb table keeps only in-frame clones and is missing some. The data contain roughly 170,000 clones, 76% of them singletons. Sample: PBMCs. J is TRBJ1-5 and V is TRBV5-8; TRBD1 matches at 7 bases. The receptor's source is a female donor in good health and CMV-seronegative. This chain's CDR3 is CASSLGDSSNQPQHF. In nucleotides, the CDR3 is TGTGCCAGCAGCTTGGGGGACAGCTCCAATCAGCCCCAGCATTTT.